Each of the 22 T cell receptor beta chains below was sequenced from the same sample in a study of vaccination and CD4 T cells after COVID-19. Scientists ran DNA taken from cultured CD4+ T cells through the Oncomine TCR Beta short-read assay for sequencing. The source of extracted genomic DNA was cultured CD4+ T cells. TCRdb re-analysed the PCR reads in MiXCR, keeping a single row per CDR3 protein. The data show over 8,500 distinct CDR3 sequences, over 25% seen once. Antigen specificity for these receptors is unknown. The treatment: roughly nine-day PBMC culture with coronavirus spike peptide pools or control peptides (ViraFEST assay). Harvesting of the unexposed donor's CD4+ T cells predated the COVID-19 pandemic (2011-2018). The sequenced sample consisted of CD4+ T cells from blood, cultured in vitro. These receptor sequences come from a human donor in good health.

This clonotype has only a few counts. The chain couples TRBV7-2 to TRBJ1-6; TRBD1 is a possible D gene (5 bases). The CDR3 has 18 amino acids. Germline-derived CDR1 and CDR2 are SGHTA and FQGNSA. Deletions cut 5 bases from V and 0 bases from J, with 17 bases between. Written as DNA, the CDR3 is TGTGCCAGCAGCCCCCGAAGACAGACTCGCTCCTATAATTCACCCCTCCACTTT. Its translation is CASSPRRQTRSYNSPLHF. The whole variable domain, remainder taken from reference TRBV7-2 and TRBJ1-6, is GAGVSQSPSNKVTEKGKDVELRCDPISGHTALYWYRQSLGQGLEFLIYFQGNSAPDKSGLPSDRFSAERTGGSVSTLTIQRTQQEDSAVYLCASSPRRQTRSYNSPLHFGNGTRLTVT.

This chain connects TRBV15 to TRBJ2-3; D not certain. Germline V gives CDR1 LNHNV, CDR2 YYDKDF (reference sequence). Trimming cost V 0 bases and J 2 bases, with 9 bases left between them. This CDR3 comprises 15 residues. The CDR3 loop is CATSRDRSVTDTQYF. CDR3 bases: TGTGCCACCAGCAGAGATCGTTCCGTCACAGATACGCAGTATTTT.

This clonotype was seen only a few times. J is TRBJ1-2 and V is TRBV6-2 or TRBV6-3; D perhaps matches TRBD1 (6 bases). With 3 bases removed from V and 4 bases from J, the gap between germline ends came to 15 bases. The CDR3 totals 15 residues. CDR1 is MNHEY and CDR2 is SVGEGT in the germline V gene. This CDR3 reads CASSYTPGAAYGYTF. CDR3 bases: TGTGCCAGCAGTTATACACCAGGGGCTGCCTATGGCTACACCTTC.

This clonotype is classed as medium-sized (0.01 to 0.1%). V usage is TRBV20-1 and J usage is TRBJ2-1; weak D call: TRBD2 (6 bases). V lost 2 bases to trimming and J lost 10 bases, with 18 bases between them. This CDR3 is built from 14 residues. From germline, CDR1 is DFQATT and CDR2 SNEGSKA (reference sequence). CDR3 nucleotides: TGCAGTGCTAGAACGGCTAGCGCACGTAGGGAGCAGTTCTTC. Translating it yields CSARTASARREQFF.

This rearrangement joins TRBV6-1 to TRBJ2-7, with 8 nucleotides matching TRBD1. V shed 6 bases and J 3 bases; nucleotides not matched to a gene: 4. The CDR3 sequence is 13 residues long. Germline V gene sequence: CDR1 MNHNS, CDR2 SASEGT. CDR3 loop: CASSPGQDYEQYF. CDR3 nucleotides: TGTGCCAGCAGCCCGGGACAGGACTACGAGCAGTACTTC.

The genes are TRBV6-2 or TRBV6-3 and TRBJ2-7, with D possibly matching TRBD1 (6 bases). Trimming left V 4 bases short and J 4 bases short, with 11 bases between. The germline gives CDR1 MNHEY, CDR2 SVGEGT. The CDR3 loop spans 13 amino acids. The CDR3 is CASSSIQGYEQYF. CDR3 coding DNA: TGTGCCAGCAGTTCAATCCAGGGGTACGAGCAGTACTTC.

By proportion, this clonotype is medium-sized (0.01 to 0.1%). The genes are TRBV6-5 and TRBJ1-1; maybe TRBD1 (6 bases). V was shortened by 4 bases and J by 4 bases, with 13 bases between the two germline ends. The CDR3 loop spans 14 amino acids. Germline-derived CDR1 and CDR2 are MNHEY and SVGAGI. CDR3 DNA sequence: TGTGCCAGCAGTTCCCTTCAGGGGCTCACTGAAGCTTTCTTT. Translating gives CASSSLQGLTEAFF.

This clonotype came up a few times. The chain has TRBV10-3 and TRBJ2-7, with 9 nucleotides matching TRBD1. The CDR3 totals 12 residues. The J segment lost 3 bases and the V segment lost 10 bases, leaving 4 bases of the junction unmatched. Germline-derived CDR1 and CDR2 are ENHRY and SYGVKD. CDR3 amino acids: CATQGQGYEQYF. The CDR3 region has the DNA TGTGCCACTCAGGGACAGGGCTACGAGCAGTACTTC.

The chain employs TRBV4-2 and TRBJ1-2; a weak D match, TRBD1 (6 bases). V lost 0 bases and J 2 bases, leaving 10 bases between the germline ends. Per germline, CDR1 LGHNA and CDR2 YNFKEQ. The CDR3 spans 15 residues. The DNA of the CDR3 is TGTGCCAGCAGCCAAGACCATACAGGGAACTATGGCTACACCTTC. This encodes CASSQDHTGNYGYTF.

CDR3 region: CASSPRSVGELFF. As DNA, the CDR3 is TGTGCCAGCAGCCCAAGAAGTGTCGGGGAGCTGTTTTTT. The chain is built from TRBV7-9 and TRBJ2-2; D gene ambiguous. Germline CDR1 and CDR2: SEHNR and FQNEAQ (reference sequence). The CDR3 is 13 residues long. V shed 5 bases and J shed 7 bases, with 11 bases lying between them.

This chain links TRBV19 with TRBJ2-5; 8 nucleotides line up with TRBD2. This CDR3 spans 17 amino acids. CDR1 LNHDA and CDR2 SQIVND come from the germline V gene (reference sequence). Trimming cost V 3 bases and J 5 bases; bases outside gene matches: 14. The CDR3, as DNA: TGTGCCAGTAGTATTTCAATACAAACCGGGGGGGACGAGACCCAGTACTTC. Its translation: CASSISIQTGGDETQYF. Based on the CDR3 plus reference TRBV19 and TRBJ2-5, the full variable domain is DGGITQSPKYLFRKEGQNVTLSCEQNLNHDAMYWYRQDPGQGLRLIYYSQIVNDFQKGDIAEGYSVSREKKESFPLTVTSAQKNPTAFYLCASSISIQTGGDETQYFGPGTRLLVL.

This clonotype showed up just once. The J gene is TRBJ1-3, the V gene TRBV10-1; TRBD1 aligns across 8 bases. J lost 1 base, V lost 6 bases, and 8 bases had no gene match. This CDR3 has 16 residues. The germline CDR1 and CDR2 sequences are WNHNN and SYGVQD (reference sequence). The DNA for the CDR3 is TGCGCCAGCAGCGGACAGGGAAGAACTTCTGGAAACACCATATATTTT. The encoded protein is CASSGQGRTSGNTIYF.

This clonotype was detected only a few times. The gene calls are TRBV5-6 and TRBJ1-2; D remains unclear. This CDR3 region has 13 residues. Trimming took 3 bases from V and 0 from J, leaving 6 bases between them. In germline, CDR1 is SGHDT, CDR2 YYEEEE. The CDR3, as DNA: TGTGCCAGCAGCTCAACACCTAACTATGGCTACACCTTC. Its translation is CASSSTPNYGYTF.

V gene TRBV27 combines with J gene TRBJ2-1, with D unclear. The germline V gene has CDR1 MNHEY and CDR2 SMNVEV (reference sequence). The CDR3 loop spans 15 amino acids. V was clipped by 6 bases and J by 4 bases, with 16 bases between them. CDR3 sequence reads: CASSRTGGLYNEQFF. The CDR3 coding sequence is TGTGCCAGCAGCCGTACTGGCGGCCTATACAATGAGCAGTTCTTC.

In this sample, this clonotype turned up a few times. The chain uses TRBV20-1 and TRBJ2-2, with D possibly being TRBD2 (6 bases). The V end was cut by 0 bases, the J end by 11 bases, with 19 bases between. There are 15 residues in the CDR3. CDR1 is DFQATT, CDR2 SNEGSKA, per germline (reference sequence). The CDR3 DNA reads TGCAGTGCTAGAGATCCCGCTAGCGCTAGGTTAGAGCTGTTTTTT. Amino acids: CSARDPASARLELFF.

The chain uses TRBV12-3 or TRBV12-4 and TRBJ2-1; perhaps TRBD2 as D (5 bases). V shed 3 bases and J shed 3 bases, with 18 bases lying between them. The CDR3 is 17 residues long. The CDR3 nucleotides are TGTGCCAGCAGTTTCCCCTCCGCTAGCCCTTTCTACAATGAGCAGTTCTTC. It translates to CASSFPSASPFYNEQFF.

This clonotype occurred a few times. The chain joins TRBV6-1 to TRBJ2-7; 9 bases fit TRBD1. This CDR3 is 13 amino acids long. V dropped 7 bases and J dropped 5; count of bases not matched to a gene: 6. CDR1 is MNHNS, CDR2 SASEGT, per germline. CDR3 sequence: CASTRDRVHEQYF. CDR3 in DNA: TGTGCCAGCACGAGGGACAGGGTCCACGAGCAGTACTTC.

This clonotype was counted only a few times. The chain combines TRBV20-1 with TRBJ2-7, with TRBD1 matching over 7 bases. The CDR3 spans 14 residues. Trimming removed 0 bases from V and 3 bases from J; junction bases left unmatched: 5. Germline V CDR1 and CDR2: DFQATT, SNEGSKA (reference sequence). As DNA, the CDR3 is TGCAGTGCTAGAGACCCGACAGGGAACTACGAGCAGTACTTC. Its translation is CSARDPTGNYEQYF.

The V and J genes are TRBV5-1 and TRBJ2-3, with D perhaps matching TRBD1 or TRBD2 (5 bases each). The CDR3 runs to 18 residues. Germline V gene sequence: CDR1 SGHRS, CDR2 YFSETQ. V was cut by 0 bases and J by 3 bases, with 20 bases left in between. CDR3 DNA: TGCGCCAGCAGCTTGGAGGGGCTAGCCCGCTCCCTTACAGATACGCAGTATTTT. Translating it yields CASSLEGLARSLTDTQYF.

This clonotype was observed a few times. This sequence joins TRBV6-1 and TRBJ1-2, with TRBD1 identical over 7 bases. With V trimmed by 7 bases and J by 8 bases, 13 bases remained unmatched. This CDR3 has 14 residues. Germline V CDR1 and CDR2: MNHNS, SASEGT. The CDR3, as DNA: TGTGCCAGCACCCTAGGGTCGACAGGGTTCGGCTACACCTTC. Residues: CASTLGSTGFGYTF.

The chain links TRBV28 to TRBJ1-5, with D possibly being TRBD1 (5 bases). Germline V CDR1 and CDR2: MDHEN, SYDVKM. V was clipped by 2 bases and J by 10 bases, with 15 bases between them. CDR3 length equals 14 residues. The CDR3 here is CASSLIGTALPQHF. The CDR3 DNA sequence: TGTGCCAGCAGTTTAATCGGGACGGCGCTTCCCCAGCATTTT. Based on the CDR3 plus reference TRBV28 and TRBJ1-5, the full variable domain is DVKVTQSSRYLVKRTGEKVFLECVQDMDHENMFWYRQDPGLGLRLIYFSYDVKMKEKGDIPEGYSVSREKKERFSLILESASTNQTSMYLCASSLIGTALPQHFGDGTRLSIL.

This sequence joins TRBV18 and TRBJ2-2; no reliable D call. CDR3 length: 17 amino acids. Trimming left V 3 bases short and J 1 base short, with 15 bases between. Germline CDR1 reads KGHSH; CDR2 reads LQKENI. The CDR3 protein is CASSPKKHTQNTGELFF. CDR3 nucleotide sequence: TGTGCCAGCTCACCGAAGAAACACACACAGAACACCGGGGAGCTGTTTTTT.